The 30 T cell receptor beta chains listed next were all sequenced from one sample in a study of blood T cells in healthy people across ages. For the second PCR, which ran for about 7 to 11 cycles, a sample-barcoded 5' primer and a J-beta primer mix were used. TCRdb recomputed calls from the 5' RACE reads with MiXCR, one row per CDR3 protein. Of some 1,500,000 distinct CDR3 sequences in the sample, about 42% are singletons; the top ten hold over 3.5%. The material sequenced was blood. The source is a woman aged 18-35 years in good health.

On this clonotype itself: The junction shows a germline mismatch at one end, possibly a read error. The chain links TRBV6-5 to TRBJ2-1, with 8 bases fitting TRBD2. The CDR3 sequence is 14 residues long. Germline V gene lookup returns CDR1 MNHEY and CDR2 SVGAGI. The CDR3 nucleotides are TGTGTCAGCAACCGGGGGGGAGGGATCAATGAGCAGTTCTTC. This codes for CVSNRGGGINEQFF.

In its sample, this clonotype was seen a few times. The chain joins TRBV27 to TRBJ2-1; 12 positions agree with TRBD2. Germline-derived CDR1 and CDR2 are MNHEY and SMNVEV (reference sequence). Losses at the gene ends were 5 bases for V and 6 bases for J; bases not matched to a gene: 8. This CDR3 spans 16 amino acids. DNA of the CDR3: TGTGCCAGCAGTCCAAGACTAGCGGGAGTGGGCAATGAGCAGTTCTTC. Amino acids: CASSPRLAGVGNEQFF.

As for this clonotype: The junction and the germline gene differ at one end; a read error may be behind it. The chain carries TRBV20-1 and TRBJ1-1; D is uncertain. There are 13 residues in the CDR3. Germline V CDR1 and CDR2: DFQATT, SNEGSKA (reference sequence). CDR3 bases: TGCAGCGCTAGAACTGGGCCAGCCCGTGAAGCTTTCTTT. Its translation: CSARTGPAREAFF.

The genes are TRBV18 and TRBJ2-7; 12 bases align to TRBD1. This CDR3 has 16 residues. With V trimmed by 5 bases and J by 4 bases, 9 bases remained unmatched. CDR1 and CDR2 (germline): KGHSH, LQKENI. CDR3 loop: CASSGRAGQGAYEQYF. Here the CDR3 DNA reads TGTGCCAGCTCAGGAAGAGCGGGACAGGGGGCGTACGAGCAGTACTTC.

This clonotype was detected only a few times. The chain is built from TRBV23-1 and TRBJ2-5; 14 nucleotides match TRBD2. TRBV23-1 is an open reading frame, and its role is uncertain. Unmatched junction bases numbered 4, after V lost 7 bases and J lost 3 bases. The CDR3 loop spans 15 amino acids. CDR3 amino acids: CASKPTSGGEETQYF. The CDR3 DNA reads TGCGCCAGCAAACCGACTAGCGGGGGGGAAGAGACCCAGTACTTC.

This clonotype was observed a handful of times. V usage is TRBV21-1 and J usage is TRBJ1-2. TRBV21-1 represents a pseudogene. CDR3 size: 12 residues. The chain's CDR3 is CASSKWEGDYTF. The CDR3 coding sequence is TGTGCCAGCAGCAAATGGGAGGGGGACTACACCTTC.

This clonotype turned up a few times. This CDR3 is CASSYGGGELFF. The DNA for the CDR3 is TGTGCCAGCAGTTACGGCGGCGGGGAGCTGTTTTTT. The genes are TRBV6-2 or TRBV6-3 and TRBJ2-2; no definite D call. The germline CDR1 and CDR2 sequences are MNHEY and SVGEGT. This CDR3 is 12 amino acids long. V lost 2 bases and J 7 bases, leaving 5 bases between the germline ends.

The V gene is TRBV6-6, the J gene TRBJ2-3, with D perhaps TRBD1 (6 bases). The CDR3 length is 15 residues. Looked up from germline, CDR1 is MNHNY and CDR2 is SVGAGI (reference sequence). V was shortened by 6 bases and J by 3 bases, with 16 bases between the two germline ends. The CDR3: CASSRQAAKTDTQYF. CDR3 DNA: TGTGCCAGCAGCCGACAGGCGGCAAAAACAGATACGCAGTATTTT.

The chain has TRBV6-4 and TRBJ2-1; TRBD1 matches at 11 bases. The CDR3 totals 15 residues. The ends lost 4 bases at V and 6 bases at J; junction bases unmatched: 5. The germline V gene has CDR1 MRHNA and CDR2 SNTAGT. In nucleotides, the CDR3 is TGTGCCAGCAGTGTCTTCGGGACAGGGGGCAATGAGCAGTTCTTC. It translates to CASSVFGTGGNEQFF.

This clonotype was found a few times. V usage is TRBV20-1 and J usage is TRBJ1-1; TRBD1 agrees at 7 bases. The ends lost 1 base at V and 6 bases at J; junction bases unmatched: 8. Germline V gene lookup returns CDR1 DFQATT and CDR2 SNEGSKA (reference sequence). The CDR3 has 14 residues. Written as DNA, the CDR3 is TGCAGTGCTAGAGCGACAGGGACGTGGGCTGAAGCTTTCTTT. As protein: CSARATGTWAEAFF.

This clonotype occurred many times. V is TRBV3-1 and J is TRBJ1-2; no clear D. Trimming pared 3 bases from V and 5 bases from J, leaving 4 bases between. The CDR3 has 11 residues. Germline-derived CDR1 and CDR2 are LGHDT and YNNKEL (reference sequence). The CDR3 DNA sequence: TGTGCCAGCAGCCATCTGTATGGCTACACCTTC. Residues: CASSHLYGYTF.

This clonotype was detected many times. The CDR3 DNA is TGTGCCATCAGTGAAACCGGGACAGGGAAAGAGACCCAGTACTTC. Translation gives CAISETGTGKETQYF. J is TRBJ2-5 and V is TRBV10-3; 9 bases map to TRBD1. V shed 3 bases and J 3 bases; nucleotides not matched to a gene: 5. CDR3 size: 15 residues. The germline V gene encodes CDR1 ENHRY and CDR2 SYGVKD.

The rearrangement uses TRBV7-2 and TRBJ2-3; 14 bases line up with TRBD2. The CDR3 length is 17 residues. Germline assignment: CDR1 SGHTA and CDR2 FQGNSA. Trimming at V came to 1 base and at J to 4 bases, leaving 4 bases not matched to a gene. The CDR3 nucleotides read TGTGCCAGCAGCTTAGGACTGGGACTAGCGGGGGCAGATACGCAGTATTTT. Translating gives CASSLGLGLAGADTQYF.

In its sample, this clonotype was seen a few times. This may arise from a read error, as a much more abundant clone is one base away. The CDR3 DNA is TGTGCCAGCAGTGGACAGGAGTACGAGCAGTACTTC. It specifies CASSGQEYEQYF. This chain uses TRBV25-1 with TRBJ2-7; D may be TRBD1 (6 bases). Germline CDR1 is MGHDK and CDR2 is SYGVNS. Deletions cut 4 bases from V and 4 bases from J, with 8 bases between. The CDR3 sequence is 12 residues long.

This chain connects TRBV29-1 to TRBJ1-2; D uncertain. CDR3 length: 11 residues. CDR1 and CDR2 (germline): SQVTM, ANQGSEA. CDR3 sequence: CACRELSGYTF. The CDR3 DNA sequence: TGCGCCTGTAGAGAGTTAAGTGGCTACACCTTC.

The J gene is TRBJ2-5, the V gene TRBV5-1; TRBD2 matches at 10 bases. Germline-derived CDR1 and CDR2 are SGHRS and YFSETQ. J was trimmed by 11 bases and V by 7 bases; bases with no gene match: 14. The CDR3 sequence is 14 residues long. In DNA, the CDR3 is TGCGCCAGCGGGGCTAGCGGGAGTTGGAATGAGCAGTACTTC. This gives the protein CASGASGSWNEQYF.

This clonotype came up a few times. The V gene is TRBV24-1, the J gene TRBJ2-7; the match to TRBD2 covers 9 bases. Germline CDR1 reads KGHDR; CDR2 reads SFDVKD. J gave up 2 bases and V 4 bases, and 5 bases lay outside the gene matches. The CDR3 loop spans 15 amino acids. CDR3 sequence: CATSETGTSTYEQYF. The CDR3 coding sequence is TGTGCCACCAGTGAAACCGGGACTAGCACCTACGAGCAGTACTTC.

This clonotype was seen a single time. At one end, the junction sequence differs from germline, possibly due to a read error. The rearrangement joins TRBV20-1 to TRBJ2-1, with TRBD1 identical over 11 bases. CDR1 and CDR2 from the germline V gene are DFQATT and SNEGSKA (reference sequence). The CDR3 loop spans 15 amino acids. The CDR3 nucleotides read TGCAGTGCTATCCCCGGACAGGGGGCTCACAATGTGCAGTTCTTC. Protein product: CSAIPGQGAHNVQFF.

In this sample, this clonotype turned up a few times. The genes are TRBV20-1 and TRBJ2-1, with TRBD2 identical over 8 bases. J was trimmed by 3 bases and V by 6 bases; bases with no gene match: 13. The germline CDR1 and CDR2 sequences are DFQATT and SNEGSKA (reference sequence). This CDR3 contains 16 residues. The chain's CDR3 is CSATWTTSGLYNEQFF. The CDR3 DNA sequence: TGCAGTGCCACTTGGACAACTAGCGGCCTCTACAATGAGCAGTTCTTC.

The chain links TRBV2 to TRBJ2-3; 11 nucleotides match TRBD2. The CDR3 runs 16 residues. Germline trimming cut 6 bases from V and 3 bases from J; bases unmatched to any gene: 8. The germline CDR1 and CDR2 sequences are SNHLY and FYNNEI. CDR3 loop: CASRGLAGGPTDTQYF. The CDR3 DNA follows: TGTGCCAGCAGGGGTTTAGCGGGAGGGCCAACAGATACGCAGTATTTT.

Concerning this clonotype itself: Compared with germline, one end of the junction differs, possibly owing to a read error. The genes are TRBV12-3 or TRBV12-4 and TRBJ1-5; D may be TRBD1 (5 bases). The CDR3 is made up of 14 amino acids. The CDR3: CASSWKGAYQPQHF. In nucleotides, the CDR3 is TGCGCCAGCAGTTGGAAAGGGGCCTACCAGCCCCAGCATTTT.

This chain joins TRBV7-2 and TRBJ2-3, with a tentative D call TRBD2 (5 bases). CDR1 is SGHTA, CDR2 FQGNSA, per germline. V lost 6 bases and J lost 8, with 15 bases in between. The CDR3 has 13 residues. The CDR3 region is CASSDAGIGTQYF. The CDR3 DNA reads TGTGCCAGCAGTGACGCCGGGATCGGTACGCAGTATTTT.

V is TRBV20-1 and J is TRBJ1-2; TRBD1 matches at 7 bases. Germline V gene sequence: CDR1 DFQATT, CDR2 SNEGSKA (reference sequence). CDR3 length equals 13 residues. Trimming at V came to 4 bases and at J to 8 bases, leaving 10 bases not matched to a gene. CDR3 protein: CSANPGQARGYTF. The CDR3 coding sequence is TGCAGTGCTAACCCAGGACAGGCTCGAGGCTACACCTTC.

This chain connects TRBV5-4 to TRBJ2-2, with TRBD2 as a possible D gene (6 bases). Germline loops: CDR1 SGHNT, CDR2 YYREEE (reference sequence). The length of the CDR3 is 16 residues. Trimming took off 1 base at V and 0 bases at J, with 10 bases between the two ends. CDR3 bases: TGTGCCAGCAGCTTGATGGAGCGGGCGAACACCGGGGAGCTGTTTTTT. This gives the protein CASSLMERANTGELFF.

The chain employs TRBV7-9 and TRBJ2-5; D could derive from TRBD1 or TRBD2 (5 bases each). This CDR3 is 14 amino acids long. Germline lookup yields CDR1 SEHNR and CDR2 FQNEAQ (reference sequence). V lost 3 bases and J 11 bases, leaving 19 bases between the germline ends. The CDR3: CASSFAIRDGWQYF. DNA for the CDR3: TGTGCCAGCAGCTTCGCGATTCGGGACGGTTGGCAGTACTTC.

This clonotype was counted between two and nine times. This chain links TRBV7-9 with TRBJ2-4, with 8 bases lining up with TRBD2. CDR1 is SEHNR, CDR2 FQNEAQ, per germline (reference sequence). V lost 4 bases to trimming and J lost 6 bases; unmatched junction nucleotides: 5. This CDR3 is built from 14 residues. This CDR3 reads CASSWDREGNIQYF. CDR3 nucleotide sequence: TGTGCCAGCAGCTGGGATCGGGAGGGAAACATTCAGTACTTC.

This chain's CDR3 is CASSQFGGRSSGNTIYF. CDR3 sequence (DNA): TGCGCCAGCAGCCAATTTGGCGGAAGAAGCTCTGGAAACACCATATATTTT. The chain has TRBV4-3 and TRBJ1-3; D not resolved. The CDR3 covers 17 residues. The ends were cut back, 2 bases at V and 0 bases at J, with 14 bases in the middle. Per germline, CDR1 LGHNA and CDR2 YSLEER.

J is TRBJ2-7 and V is TRBV4-3; 11 bases match TRBD2. CDR3 size: 15 residues. V lost 4 bases to trimming and J lost 8 bases; unmatched junction nucleotides: 10. The V gene's germline CDR1 is LGHNA and CDR2 YSLEER. The CDR3 region has the DNA TGCGCCAGCAGCCCATCGACTAGCGGGGAATCGAAGCAGTACTTC. This gives the protein CASSPSTSGESKQYF.

In this sample, this clonotype turned up a few times. This chain connects TRBV7-2 to TRBJ2-3, with D unresolved. The CDR3 totals 14 residues. CDR1 and CDR2 (germline): SGHTA, FQGNSA. Trimming took off 2 bases at V and 3 bases at J, with 9 bases between the two ends. The CDR3 is CASSLKGFTDTQYF. CDR3 DNA: TGTGCCAGCAGCTTAAAGGGATTTACAGATACGCAGTATTTT.

The V call is TRBV20-1, the J call TRBJ2-3; D unclear. The CDR3 spans 19 residues. Trimming stripped 2 bases from V and 0 bases from J, with 24 bases between. Germline V gives CDR1 DFQATT, CDR2 SNEGSKA (reference sequence). CDR3 protein: CSARREKNFGTPSTDTQYF. The CDR3 DNA follows: TGCAGTGCTAGAAGAGAGAAGAACTTCGGCACACCCAGCACAGATACGCAGTATTTT.